Listed here is a single T cell receptor (beta chain). Its antigen is unidentified. The same CDR3 is also encoded by other DNA sequences in this sample. This entry comes from a study of Ad26.COV2.S vaccination and SARS-CoV-2 variants. Repertoires were generated with immunoSEQ multiplex PCR, while TCRdb's copy carries only in-frame clones and drops some. The profile shows 440,000 or so clones, about 90% of them singletons. Study conclusions and caveats: Measures of TCR breadth and depth may have fallen short of total T cell responses. Reportedly, spike-specific CD8+ and CD4+ T cell responses achieved substantial breadth once vaccination had taken place. The study found higher spike-specific TCR breadth in vaccine than placebo recipients.

CDR1 and CDR2 from the germline V gene are SGDLS and YYNGEE. The CDR3 extends over 14 amino acids. Between the trimmed V and J ends, which lost 2 bases and 2 bases, there was a span of 11 bases. Noted treatment: roughly 20 received Ad26.COV2.S at low or high dose, single or two shots; a few received placebo; per-sample allocation not given. Sampling occurred on day 63 after the first vaccine or placebo injection. This receptor was obtained from a person aged 18-60 years who received the Ad26.COV2.S COVID-19 vaccine or a placebo. Sample: peripheral blood, taken in a trial of Ad26.COV2.S vaccine versus placebo. The chain employs TRBV9 and TRBJ2-7, with D perhaps assigned TRBD1 or TRBD2 (5 bases each). The CDR3 loop is CASSVGTGTYEQYF. The CDR3 DNA sequence: TGTGCCAGCAGCGTCGGGACCGGCACCTACGAGCAGTACTTC.